The 32 T cell receptor beta chains given below trace back to one sample, sequenced in a study of blood T cells in healthy people across ages. A sample-barcoded 5' primer and a J-beta primer mix were used in a second PCR of about 7 to 12 cycles. Using its own MiXCR run on the 5' RACE reads, TCRdb lists one record per CDR3 protein. The table includes 580,000 or so distinct CDR3 sequences, around 48% detected once. Sequenced input: blood. The receptors originated from a man at least 80 years old in good health.

This clonotype has more than one count but fewer than ten. This rearrangement joins TRBV6-2 or TRBV6-3 to TRBJ2-7, with 10 nucleotides matching TRBD1. From germline, CDR1 is MNHEY and CDR2 SVGEGT. Unmatched junction bases numbered 6, after V lost 1 base and J lost 6 bases. CDR3 length equals 15 residues. Here the CDR3 reads CASSYFGQGVFEQYF. CDR3 coding DNA: TGTGCCAGCAGTTACTTCGGACAGGGGGTTTTCGAGCAGTACTTC.

The rearrangement joins TRBV15 to TRBJ1-2, with unresolved D. Germline V CDR1 and CDR2: LNHNV, YYDKDF (reference sequence). The CDR3 has 14 residues. V was trimmed by 0 bases and J by 5 bases, leaving 10 bases between them. Here the CDR3 reads CATSREGLGYGYTF. CDR3 DNA: TGTGCCACCAGCAGAGAAGGATTGGGGTATGGCTACACCTTC.

The chain recombines TRBV18 with TRBJ2-5; D gene ambiguous. The V gene's germline CDR1 is KGHSH and CDR2 LQKENI. The CDR3 covers 13 residues. V lost 3 bases and J lost 7, with 12 bases in between. The CDR3 is CASSPATHSTQYF. The CDR3 bases are TGTGCCAGCTCACCGGCCACCCACTCGACCCAGTACTTC. Looking up the rest from reference TRBV18 and TRBJ2-5 gives the full variable domain: NAGVMQNPRHLVRRRGQEARLRCSPMKGHSHVYWYRQLPEEGLKFMVYLQKENIIDESGMPKERFSAEFPKEGPSILRIQQVVRGDSAAYFCASSPATHSTQYFGPGTRLLVL.

This rearrangement joins TRBV11-2 to TRBJ2-7; D gene ambiguous. The CDR3 consists of 12 residues. Germline V lookup: CDR1 SGHAT, CDR2 FQNNGV. V gave up 5 bases and J gave up 3 bases, with 8 bases separating them. The DNA for the CDR3 is TGTGCCAGCAGCCCGAACCGCTACGAGCAGTACTTC. Amino acid sequence: CASSPNRYEQYF.

This clonotype was picked up many times. The chain joins TRBV6-5 to TRBJ2-5; 11 bases align to TRBD2. Trimming cost V 6 bases and J 4 bases; bases outside gene matches: 13. Germline V lookup: CDR1 MNHEY, CDR2 SVGAGI. CDR3 size: 17 residues. Written as DNA, the CDR3 is TGTGCCAGCAGGATGACTAGCGGGAACATACTCGGAGAGACCCAGTACTTC. Its protein product is CASRMTSGNILGETQYF.

V and J are TRBV28 and TRBJ2-4; D gene uncertain. CDR1 and CDR2 from the germline V gene are MDHEN and SYDVKM. The CDR3 has 15 residues. The V end lost 1 base, the J end lost 2 bases, and 9 bases lay between the germline ends. The CDR3 loop is CASSLFTSTKNIQYF. The CDR3 DNA follows: TGTGCCAGCAGTTTATTTACCAGTACCAAAAACATTCAGTACTTC.

The gene calls are TRBV5-1 and TRBJ1-1; a weak D match, TRBD1 (5 bases). Trimming left V 4 bases short and J 0 bases short, with 7 bases between. CDR1 and CDR2 (germline): SGHRS, YFSETQ. This CDR3 contains 13 residues. CDR3 DNA sequence: TGCGCCAGCAGCGAGACAGTGAACACTGAAGCTTTCTTT. This encodes CASSETVNTEAFF.

The table lists this clonotype with a few counts. This sequence joins TRBV11-2 and TRBJ2-3; 9 bases fit TRBD2. V lost 6 bases to trimming and J lost 2 bases; unmatched junction nucleotides: 6. Germline V gene lookup returns CDR1 SGHAT and CDR2 FQNNGV. The CDR3 consists of 15 residues. The CDR3 reads CASRWASGNTDTQYF. For the CDR3, the DNA is TGTGCCAGCAGGTGGGCTAGCGGGAACACAGATACGCAGTATTTT.

The gene calls are TRBV20-1 and TRBJ2-2, with TRBD2 as a possible D gene (5 bases). With 5 bases removed from V and 2 bases from J, the gap between germline ends came to 15 bases. This CDR3 spans 15 amino acids. Per germline, CDR1 DFQATT and CDR2 SNEGSKA (reference sequence). CDR3 residues: CSAGGVGHNTGELFF. DNA of the CDR3: TGCAGTGCTGGAGGAGTGGGCCACAACACCGGGGAGCTGTTTTTT.

The V and J genes are TRBV7-9 and TRBJ1-5; the match to TRBD1 covers 12 bases. CDR3 size: 16 residues. The germline V gene has CDR1 SEHNR and CDR2 FQNEAQ (reference sequence). V was clipped by 5 bases and J by 6 bases; unmatched bases: 8. CDR3 sequence reads: CASSPLGQGAGQPQHF. Written as DNA, the CDR3 is TGTGCCAGCAGCCCCCTGGGACAGGGGGCAGGTCAGCCCCAGCATTTT.

This clonotype was counted between two and nine times. The V and J genes are TRBV7-9 and TRBJ1-1; a weak D match, TRBD1 (5 bases). Germline assignment: CDR1 SEHNR and CDR2 FQNEAQ (reference sequence). V dropped 3 bases and J dropped 10 bases, with 21 bases sitting between them. The CDR3 consists of 15 residues. The DNA of the CDR3 is TGTGCCAGCAGCTTGACTTCTCCCACGGGGGGGGGAGCTTTCTTT. Encoded protein: CASSLTSPTGGGAFF.

This clonotype was seen a few times. The chain employs TRBV9 and TRBJ2-3; the D gene is possibly TRBD2 (5 bases). The V gene's germline CDR1 is SGDLS and CDR2 YYNGEE. The V end lost 5 bases, the J end lost 0 bases, and 7 bases lay between the germline ends. The length of the CDR3 is 13 residues. The CDR3 here is CASREESTDTQYF. The CDR3 coding sequence is TGTGCCAGCAGGGAGGAGAGCACAGATACGCAGTATTTT. Combining the CDR3 with reference TRBV9 and TRBJ2-3 gives the whole variable domain DSGVTQTPKHLITATGQRVTLRCSPRSGDLSVYWYQQSLDQGLQFLIQYYNGEERAKGNILERFSAQQFPDLHSELNLSSLELGDSALYFCASREESTDTQYFGPGTRLTVL.

The chain has TRBV5-1 and TRBJ1-2; D is perhaps TRBD1 (5 bases). The CDR3 has 13 residues. Germline CDR1 is SGHRS and CDR2 is YFSETQ. The V end lost 7 bases, the J end lost 2 bases, and 12 bases lay between the germline ends. CDR3 protein: CASLGEGNYGYTF. In DNA form, the CDR3 reads TGCGCCAGCCTGGGGGAAGGGAACTATGGCTACACCTTC.

The CDR3 loop reads CASSSGTVQETQYF. The CDR3 DNA follows: TGTGCCAGCAGCTCAGGGACAGTTCAAGAGACCCAGTACTTC. This sequence joins TRBV7-8 and TRBJ2-5; 7 nucleotides match TRBD1. Germline V gene lookup returns CDR1 SGHVS and CDR2 FQNEAQ. V dropped 4 bases and J dropped 2; count of bases not matched to a gene: 4. CDR3 length: 14 residues.

This sequence joins TRBV29-1 and TRBJ2-7; the D gene could be TRBD1 or TRBD2 (5 bases each). CDR1 SQVTM and CDR2 ANQGSEA come from the germline V gene. V shed 7 bases and J shed 2 bases, with 12 bases lying between them. The CDR3 contains 12 residues. Here the CDR3 DNA reads TGCAGCGCGGGGACGGACGCCTACGAGCAGTACTTC. Translation gives CSAGTDAYEQYF.

CDR3 in amino acids: CASSQDTGYNEQFF. The CDR3 DNA follows: TGCGCCAGCAGCCAAGATACAGGGTACAATGAGCAGTTCTTC. The genes are TRBV4-3 and TRBJ2-1; D possibly corresponds to TRBD1 (6 bases). This CDR3 spans 14 amino acids. Trimming pared 0 bases from V and 4 bases from J, leaving 7 bases between. Per germline, CDR1 LGHNA and CDR2 YSLEER.

The chain is built from TRBV4-2 and TRBJ2-4; TRBD2 matches 13 bases. The J call is doubtful: the DNA matches TRBJ2-7 better. Looked up from germline, CDR1 is LGHNA and CDR2 is YNFKEQ. This CDR3 spans 15 amino acids. The DNA of the CDR3 is TGTGCCAGCAGCCAAGGGACTAGCGGGAGTGACGAGCAGTACTTC. Its protein product is CASSQGTSGSDEQYF.

This clonotype has a single count. The gene calls are TRBV28 and TRBJ1-1; D not resolved. This CDR3 is 10 amino acids long. CDR1 MDHEN and CDR2 SYDVKM come from the germline V gene. Trimming left V 5 bases short and J 8 bases short, with 6 bases between. This CDR3 reads CASSGREAFF. The CDR3 bases are TGTGCCAGCAGTGGGCGGGAAGCTTTCTTT. The complete variable domain, with remaining parts taken from reference TRBV28 and TRBJ1-1, reads DVKVTQSSRYLVKRTGEKVFLECVQDMDHENMFWYRQDPGLGLRLIYFSYDVKMKEKGDIPEGYSVSREKKERFSLILESASTNQTSMYLCASSGREAFFGQGTRLTVV.

This clonotype was observed many times. The chain couples TRBV6-5 to TRBJ1-1; D not resolved. Trimming took off 5 bases at V and 3 bases at J, with 10 bases between the two ends. CDR3 length equals 13 residues. Germline V gives CDR1 MNHEY, CDR2 SVGAGI. The CDR3 nucleotides read TGTGCCAGCAGTAGGGAATACTACACTGAAGCTTTCTTT. It encodes CASSREYYTEAFF.

This chain connects TRBV6-1 to TRBJ2-3; D could derive from TRBD1 or TRBD2 (5 bases each). V was trimmed by 7 bases and J by 3 bases, leaving 14 bases between them. This CDR3 is 14 amino acids long. Germline-derived CDR1 and CDR2 are MNHNS and SASEGT. CDR3 in DNA: TGTGCCAGCATGGGACCGAGTTGGACAGATACGCAGTATTTT. Protein sequence: CASMGPSWTDTQYF.

This clonotype was counted ten times or more. The chain employs TRBV6-5 and TRBJ2-5; D not resolved. Trimming pared 5 bases from V and 5 bases from J, leaving 12 bases between. The CDR3 spans 13 residues. Germline V gives CDR1 MNHEY, CDR2 SVGAGI. DNA for the CDR3: TGTGCCAGCAGTCGGACCCTGGGGGAGACCCAGTACTTC. This translates into CASSRTLGETQYF.

This clonotype was recorded a few times. CDR3: CSALHREGYYEQYF. In DNA, the CDR3 is TGCAGTGCTCTACACAGGGAAGGTTACTACGAGCAGTACTTC. The chain has TRBV20-1 and TRBJ2-4, with a possible D match to TRBD1 (6 bases). The DNA end is more similar to TRBJ2-7, so the J call may be wrong. CDR3 size: 14 residues. Germline V gene lookup returns CDR1 DFQATT and CDR2 SNEGSKA (reference sequence).

The V and J genes are TRBV12-3 or TRBV12-4 and TRBJ2-2; 9 nucleotides line up with TRBD1. The CDR3 sequence is 14 residues long. Germline trimming cut 6 bases from V and 5 bases from J; bases unmatched to any gene: 4. CDR3 DNA: TGTGCCAGCAGCTGGGACAGGGTGACCGGGGAGCTGTTTTTT. Residues: CASSWDRVTGELFF.

This clonotype has a handful of counts. The rearrangement joins TRBV6-6 to TRBJ1-1, with D maybe TRBD1 (5 bases). The CDR3 totals 15 residues. CDR1 is MNHNY and CDR2 is SVGAGI in the germline V gene (reference sequence). Trimming cost V 7 bases and J 6 bases, with 21 bases left between them. The CDR3 here is CASTPGHSGIPEAFF. The CDR3 DNA reads as TGTGCCAGCACCCCAGGGCACTCCGGCATCCCTGAAGCTTTCTTT.

This clonotype was counted only a few times. This chain uses TRBV7-2 with TRBJ2-4; 9 nucleotides align to TRBD2. The J call may be faulty, since TRBJ2-7 better matches the DNA end. The CDR3 spans 16 residues. Germline CDR1 and CDR2: SGHTA and FQGNSA. CDR3 bases: TGTGCCAGCAGCTTTCGTATGATCAGCGGGAGGTGCGAGCAGTACTTC. This codes for CASSFRMISGRCEQYF.

The chain recombines TRBV9 with TRBJ2-1, with 8 nucleotides matching TRBD2. V lost 0 bases to trimming and J lost 2 bases; unmatched junction nucleotides: 4. The CDR3 consists of 16 residues. Germline V gene data show CDR1 as SGDLS and CDR2 as YYNGEE. The CDR3 DNA follows: TGTGCCAGCAGCGTAGACGGGCGGGGGGCCTACAATGAGCAGTTCTTC. Residues: CASSVDGRGAYNEQFF.

V and J are TRBV27 and TRBJ2-6, with 13 positions matching TRBD2. The CDR3 covers 19 residues. Trimming at V came to 5 bases and at J to 1 base, leaving 8 bases not matched to a gene. Germline V CDR1 and CDR2: MNHEY, SMNVEV (reference sequence). The CDR3 reads CASSLRLAGGGSGANVLTF. The CDR3 DNA is TGTGCCAGCAGTCTTCGACTAGCGGGAGGTGGGTCTGGGGCCAACGTCCTGACTTTC.

The chain joins TRBV7-3 to TRBJ2-7; unclear D gene. Germline V gene sequence: CDR1 SGHTA, CDR2 FQGTGA. CDR3 length equals 16 residues. Between the trimmed V and J ends, which lost 2 bases and 7 bases, there was a span of 21 bases. CDR3 sequence reads: CASSLLPGPSYNEQYF. Written as DNA, the CDR3 is TGTGCCAGCAGCTTACTCCCCGGACCCTCCTACAATGAGCAGTACTTC.

This clonotype was observed a handful of times. The chain is built from TRBV24-1 and TRBJ2-7; 8 positions agree with TRBD2. The end of the DNA is better explained by TRBJ2-4, so the J call may be wrong. Germline values: CDR1 KGHDR, CDR2 SFDVKD. CDR3 length: 13 residues. CDR3 bases: TGTGCCACCAGTCGGGAGGGGGTCAACATTCAGTACTTC. Encoded protein: CATSREGVNIQYF.

The table lists this clonotype with a few counts. The chain carries TRBV12-3 or TRBV12-4 and TRBJ1-2; 8 nucleotides agree with TRBD1. The CDR3 covers 15 residues. Trimming at V came to 5 bases and at J to 7 bases, leaving 12 bases not matched to a gene. Written as DNA, the CDR3 is TGTGCCAGCAGTCCGACGGACAGGGAGGTCCGTGGCTACACCTTC. This gives the protein CASSPTDREVRGYTF.

This clonotype has only a few counts. This chain uses TRBV24-1 with TRBJ2-1; 7 nucleotides match TRBD1. The junction had 10 bases not matched to a gene; V was cut back by 3 bases and J by 0 bases. CDR3 size: 18 residues. Germline CDR1 and CDR2: KGHDR and SFDVKD. The DNA for the CDR3 is TGTGCCACCAGTGATCTACCGGGACAGCTTAGCTCCTACAATGAGCAGTTCTTC. This sequence encodes CATSDLPGQLSSYNEQFF.

Note on this clonotype: A read error is possible here, since a much larger clone lies one base away. The chain couples TRBV6-6 to TRBJ1-1; D is undetermined. V shed 2 bases and J shed 5 bases, with 12 bases lying between them. Germline V gene lookup returns CDR1 MNHNY and CDR2 SVGAGI (reference sequence). The CDR3 is 14 residues long. Here the CDR3 reads CASSYAWRETEAFF. The CDR3 bases are TGTGCCAGCAGTTACGCCTGGCGGGAGACTGAAGCTTTCTTT.